This paragraph reports one T cell receptor beta chain. Its antigen remains unidentified. The germline CDR1 and CDR2 sequences are MGHRA and YSYEKL. The CDR3 is 16 amino acids. V lost 3 bases, J lost 4 bases, and 8 bases stayed unmatched. This sample stems from a study of T cell responses to AZD1222 COVID-19 vaccine. Produced via immunoSEQ multiplex PCR; TCRdb's table is partial and in-frame only. The table records roughly 36,000 clones, roughly 89% of them present only once. Study-wide results and limits: Distributed over spike, vaccine-associated CD4 TCRs predominated at 160-218 and 743-854. It should be noted that donors were predominantly white British and more often female, and clonal diversity was possibly underestimated. The reported proportion of spike-specific TCRs targeting unmutated variant regions was nearly half.

The chain has TRBV4-1 and TRBJ1-2; 10 bases align to TRBD1. The TCR was taken from an adult in good health. Sequenced material: peripheral blood, taken on day 0 of AZD1222 vaccination. As DNA, the CDR3 is TGCGCCAGCAGCCAGAGACAGGGGGCCTTAGTCTATGGCTACACCTTC. Its protein product is CASSQRQGALVYGYTF.